A single sample gave rise to the 23 T cell receptor beta chains below, sequenced in a study of T-cell memory formation after mild COVID-19. A single record per CDR3 protein comes from TCRdb applying MiXCR to the 5' RACE reads. This table holds roughly 100,000 distinct CDR3 sequences, over 15% found once. Material for sequencing was PBMCs or a T cell subset sorted from them (not recorded which). These receptors were collected from an adult woman who had mild COVID-19 (a few samples of this study predate the infection). Cell type and time point are not known.

The V call is TRBV6-2 or TRBV6-3, the J call TRBJ1-1; D is unclear. This CDR3 contains 15 residues. Looked up from germline, CDR1 is MNHEY and CDR2 is SVGEGT. The germline V and J ends were trimmed by 0 bases and 0 bases, with 8 bases remaining between them. CDR3 in amino acids: CASSYSPGLNTEAFF. CDR3 sequence (DNA): TGTGCCAGCAGTTACTCCCCTGGGCTGAACACTGAAGCTTTCTTT.

There are a few counts of this clonotype. The gene calls are TRBV4-3 and TRBJ2-1; either TRBD1 or TRBD2 may fit D (5 bases each). Germline values: CDR1 LGHNA, CDR2 YSLEER. V was cut by 2 bases and J by 6 bases, with 11 bases left in between. The CDR3 covers 14 residues. CDR3 in amino acids: CASSQYGAGNEQFF. The CDR3 region has the DNA TGCGCCAGCAGCCAATACGGGGCGGGCAATGAGCAGTTCTTC.

This clonotype was seen more than once but under ten times. The chain joins TRBV6-1 to TRBJ2-1; weak D call: TRBD2 (6 bases). V lost 5 bases and J lost 8, with 25 bases in between. This CDR3 is built from 17 residues. Per the germline V gene, CDR1 is MNHNS and CDR2 is SASEGT. This chain's CDR3 is CASSLHSQEGINDEQFF. CDR3 DNA sequence: TGTGCCAGCAGTCTCCACTCCCAGGAGGGGATTAACGATGAGCAGTTCTTC.

The V call is TRBV7-9, the J call TRBJ2-7, with a possible D match to TRBD2 (6 bases). Germline CDR1 and CDR2: SEHNR and FQNEAQ (reference sequence). The CDR3 contains 16 residues. Trimming left V 6 bases short and J 3 bases short, with 21 bases between. CDR3 DNA sequence: TGTGCCAGCAGTTACCGGGGACTGAACGCAAACTACGAGCAGTACTTC. Its translation is CASSYRGLNANYEQYF.

This clonotype was found a few times. J is TRBJ1-2 and V is TRBV20-1; D possibly corresponds to TRBD1 (5 bases). The CDR3 is 13 residues long. Germline V gives CDR1 DFQATT, CDR2 SNEGSKA (reference sequence). The germline V and J ends were trimmed by 4 bases and 2 bases, with 11 bases remaining between them. The CDR3 is CSATVWDNYGYTF. The CDR3 nucleotides are TGCAGTGCTACAGTCTGGGACAACTATGGCTACACCTTC.

This clonotype was seen a few times. The chain has TRBV6-1 and TRBJ1-5, with unresolved D. Germline loops: CDR1 MNHNS, CDR2 SASEGT. The CDR3 extends over 16 amino acids. V shed 0 bases and J shed 4 bases, with 13 bases lying between them. The CDR3 protein is CASSEALPAGNQPQHF. The CDR3 DNA sequence: TGTGCCAGCAGTGAAGCGCTTCCAGCCGGAAATCAGCCCCAGCATTTT.

The gene calls are TRBV4-3 and TRBJ2-7; 12 nucleotides match TRBD2. The junction had 12 bases not matched to a gene; V was cut back by 0 bases and J by 3 bases. The CDR3 runs to 19 residues. CDR1 and CDR2 (germline): LGHNA, YSLEER. Written as DNA, the CDR3 is TGCGCCAGCAGCCAAGACCTAGCGGGAGGGCCGGCTCGGGACTACGAGCAGTACTTC. It translates to CASSQDLAGGPARDYEQYF.

In its sample, this clonotype was seen a few times. The V gene is TRBV12-3 or TRBV12-4, the J gene TRBJ2-3; D not resolved. CDR3 length: 12 residues. V lost 6 bases and J lost 4, with 8 bases in between. The CDR3 bases are TGTGCCAGCAGCTCCCCCCCAGATACGCAGTATTTT. It specifies CASSSPPDTQYF.

The CDR3: CASSPTDPWAEAFF. DNA for the CDR3: TGCGCCAGCAGCCCAACCGACCCATGGGCTGAAGCTTTCTTT. The V and J genes are TRBV5-1 and TRBJ1-1; no clear D gene. V was clipped by 4 bases and J by 6 bases, with 16 bases between them. There are 14 residues in the CDR3. Looked up from germline, CDR1 is SGHRS and CDR2 is YFSETQ.

V gene TRBV14 combines with J gene TRBJ1-2; the match to TRBD1 covers 8 bases. V lost 4 bases, J lost 1 base, and 20 bases stayed unmatched. The CDR3 consists of 20 residues. The germline V gene encodes CDR1 SGHDN and CDR2 FVKESK. The CDR3 sequence is CASSRSGPDRVILINYGYTF. The CDR3, as DNA: TGTGCCAGCAGCCGCTCAGGTCCGGACAGGGTCATCCTAATTAACTATGGCTACACCTTC.

This sequence joins TRBV9 and TRBJ2-2, with 12 nucleotides matching TRBD2. Germline trimming cut 3 bases from V and 7 bases from J; bases unmatched to any gene: 4. The CDR3 is 15 residues long. Looked up from germline, CDR1 is SGDLS and CDR2 is YYNGEE. CDR3: CASSASGGAGGELFF. The CDR3 bases are TGTGCCAGCAGCGCTAGCGGGGGGGCCGGCGGGGAGCTGTTTTTT.

The chain links TRBV4-3 to TRBJ1-1; D remains unclear. The germline CDR1 and CDR2 sequences are LGHNA and YSLEER. The CDR3 is made up of 16 amino acids. Trimming took 0 bases from V and 3 from J, leaving 14 bases between them. This CDR3 is CASSQDRERIYTEAFF. The CDR3, as DNA: TGCGCCAGCAGCCAAGACCGAGAGAGGATCTACACTGAAGCTTTCTTT.

A word on this clonotype: A read error may produce the germline difference seen at one junction end. The chain couples TRBV11-1 to TRBJ2-5; D might be TRBD2 (6 bases). CDR3 length: 14 amino acids. Germline V gene data show CDR1 as SGHAT and CDR2 as FQDESV (reference sequence). The CDR3 spells CASRVTGPRETLYF. The DNA for the CDR3 is TGTGCCAGCAGGGTTACGGGACCTCGGGAGACCCTGTACTTC.

This clonotype showed up just a few times. The chain couples TRBV6-6 to TRBJ1-5, with D possibly being TRBD1 (5 bases). Trimming shortened V by 6 bases and J by 0 bases, and 12 bases separated the two germline ends. The CDR3 extends over 15 amino acids. Per germline, CDR1 MNHNY and CDR2 SVGAGI (reference sequence). The DNA of the CDR3 is TGTGCCAGCAGGTCGGGACCGTATAGCAATCAGCCCCAGCATTTT. It yields the protein CASRSGPYSNQPQHF.

This clonotype was picked up a small number of times. The V gene is TRBV7-9, the J gene TRBJ2-7; D unresolved. The V gene's germline CDR1 is SEHNR and CDR2 FQNEAQ (reference sequence). Trimming pared 4 bases from V and 7 bases from J, leaving 8 bases between. The CDR3 is 11 residues long. CDR3 DNA sequence: TGTGCCAGCAGCTCTAAGTGGGAGCAGTACTTC. Its protein is CASSSKWEQYF.

The chain recombines TRBV7-9 with TRBJ2-7; perhaps TRBD2 as D (5 bases). This CDR3 comprises 12 residues. Looked up from germline, CDR1 is SEHNR and CDR2 is FQNEAQ (reference sequence). Trimming cost V 5 bases and J 5 bases, with 10 bases left between them. The CDR3 region is CASSKRVNEQYF. The CDR3, as DNA: TGTGCCAGCAGCAAGAGGGTTAACGAGCAGTACTTC.

This clonotype was counted between two and nine times. The V and J genes are TRBV19 and TRBJ2-2; 9 nucleotides line up with TRBD2. Germline loops: CDR1 LNHDA, CDR2 SQIVND (reference sequence). This CDR3 is built from 17 residues. After removal of 1 base from V and 4 bases from J, the junction contained 7 bases not matched to a gene. The CDR3 nucleotides are TGTGCCAGTAGTATAGGGTTAGCGGGGGATGGCACCGGGGAGCTGTTTTTT. Its protein product is CASSIGLAGDGTGELFF.

J is TRBJ2-3 and V is TRBV12-5, with D perhaps matching TRBD1 or TRBD2 (5 bases each). Per the germline V gene, CDR1 is LGHNT and CDR2 is FRNRAP. Trimming took off 1 base at V and 6 bases at J, with 14 bases between the two ends. The CDR3 spans 15 residues. The chain's CDR3 is CASGLDPGAEDTQYF. DNA of the CDR3: TGTGCTAGTGGTTTGGACCCCGGGGCGGAGGATACGCAGTATTTT.

This clonotype was detected a few times. The chain joins TRBV12-3 or TRBV12-4 to TRBJ2-2, with D unresolved. Between the trimmed V and J ends, which lost 3 bases and 7 bases, there was a span of 15 bases. The CDR3 runs to 15 residues. The CDR3 coding sequence is TGTGCCAGCAGTTTTGGGTACACTGGCAGCGGGGAGCTGTTTTTT. Its translation is CASSFGYTGSGELFF.

The chain is built from TRBV5-1 and TRBJ2-1; either TRBD1 or TRBD2 may supply D (6 bases each). The CDR3 runs 15 residues. Between the trimmed V and J ends, which lost 0 bases and 4 bases, there was a span of 11 bases. Germline V gene lookup returns CDR1 SGHRS and CDR2 YFSETQ. The CDR3 loop is CASSLEGGRYNEQFF. In nucleotides, the CDR3 is TGCGCCAGCAGCTTGGAGGGGGGCCGATACAATGAGCAGTTCTTC.

This clonotype was seen more than once but under ten times. V is TRBV5-6 and J is TRBJ2-3; D not certain. This CDR3 comprises 15 residues. Germline CDR1 SGHDT, CDR2 YYEEEE. V was cut by 0 bases and J by 3 bases, with 11 bases left in between. Here the CDR3 reads CASSLDLGRTDTQYF. The DNA of the CDR3 is TGTGCCAGCAGCTTGGATCTTGGTAGGACAGATACGCAGTATTTT.

CDR3 protein: CASREFSGANVLTF. The DNA of the CDR3 is TGTGCCAGCAGAGAATTCTCTGGGGCCAACGTCCTGACTTTC. This rearrangement joins TRBV5-5 to TRBJ2-6; D unresolved. Germline assignment: CDR1 SGHKS and CDR2 YYEKEE (reference sequence). CDR3 length equals 14 residues. Trimming cost V 5 bases and J 0 bases, with 6 bases left between them.

The chain carries TRBV11-3 and TRBJ2-7; maybe TRBD1 (6 bases). The CDR3 loop spans 15 amino acids. Germline V gene data show CDR1 as SGHNT and CDR2 as YENEEA. The ends were cut back, 2 bases at V and 7 bases at J, with 18 bases in the middle. CDR3 amino acids: CASSLFRDRSWEQYF. In DNA form, the CDR3 reads TGTGCCAGCAGCTTATTCCGAGACAGGTCCTGGGAGCAGTACTTC.